Below, 31 T cell receptor beta chains from the same sample are listed, as sequenced in a study of shared clonotypes between healthy human individuals. Sequencing used immunoSEQ multiplex PCR; TCRdb keeps in-frame clones, though not all of them. The table lists 600,000 to 750,000 clones, 55% to 75% of them singletons, with over 1.5% in the top ten. What was sequenced was memory CD4+ T cells sorted from blood. This sample's subset: CD45RA-negative fraction. The receptors derive from a woman aged 25 to 39 in good health.

V gene TRBV9 combines with J gene TRBJ2-7; TRBD1 might be the D (6 bases). Deletions cut 4 bases from V and 4 bases from J, with 15 bases between. Germline V gives CDR1 SGDLS, CDR2 YYNGEE. This CDR3 contains 14 residues. In DNA form, the CDR3 reads TGTGCCAGCAGCACAACAGGGTTGACGTACGAGCAGTACTTC. Protein sequence: CASSTTGLTYEQYF.

This clone was seen a handful of times. CDR3 amino acids: CASSEQGRDTEAFF. The CDR3 nucleotides read TGTGCCAGCAGTGAACAGGGTAGGGACACTGAAGCTTTCTTT. V gene TRBV2 combines with J gene TRBJ1-1; D may be TRBD1 (5 bases). Per germline, CDR1 SNHLY and CDR2 FYNNEI. CDR3 length equals 14 residues. The V and J ends lost 2 bases and 3 bases respectively, with 10 bases between them.

V usage is TRBV5-1 and J usage is TRBJ2-7; 8 bases align to TRBD1. Unmatched junction bases numbered 5, after V lost 0 bases and J lost 6 bases. The CDR3 loop spans 14 amino acids. The germline gives CDR1 SGHRS, CDR2 YFSETQ. DNA of the CDR3: TGCGCCAGCAGCTTGGGAACAGGGGGGATCGAGCAGTACTTC. Translating gives CASSLGTGGIEQYF.

This chain uses TRBV28 with TRBJ1-1; 7 bases fit TRBD1. Trimming at V came to 2 bases and at J to 5 bases, leaving 8 bases not matched to a gene. This CDR3 region has 15 residues. Germline V CDR1 and CDR2: MDHEN, SYDVKM. CDR3 in amino acids: CASSLGEGARTEAFF. The CDR3 bases are TGTGCCAGCAGTTTAGGTGAGGGGGCGCGGACTGAAGCTTTCTTT.

V is TRBV28 and J is TRBJ1-3; 7 bases are shared with TRBD1. This CDR3 comprises 16 residues. In germline, CDR1 is MDHEN, CDR2 SYDVKM. V shed 4 bases, J shed 2 bases, and the junction held 8 bases outside the gene matches. Here the CDR3 DNA reads TGTGCCAGCAGTTCCCCCTCAGGGGGTGCTGGAAACACCATATATTTT. It codes for CASSSPSGGAGNTIYF. Based on the CDR3 plus reference TRBV28 and TRBJ1-3, the full variable domain is DVKVTQSSRYLVKRTGEKVFLECVQDMDHENMFWYRQDPGLGLRLIYFSYDVKMKEKGDIPEGYSVSREKKERFSLILESASTNQTSMYLCASSSPSGGAGNTIYFGEGSWLTVV.

Comment on this clone: A read error is possible here, since a much larger clone lies one base away. The chain combines TRBV27 with TRBJ2-7; perhaps D is TRBD1 or TRBD2 (5 bases each). Trimming pared 6 bases from V and 0 bases from J, leaving 6 bases between. The germline V gene has CDR1 MNHEY and CDR2 SMNVEV (reference sequence). This CDR3 region has 12 residues. CDR3 in amino acids: CASSGASYEQYF. CDR3 DNA: TGTGCCAGCAGCGGGGCCTCCTACGAGCAGTACTTC.

The V call is TRBV7-8, the J call TRBJ1-1; 8 nucleotides agree with TRBD1. The V gene end was trimmed by 1 base and the J gene end by 0 bases; junction bases not matched to a gene: 4. In germline, CDR1 is SGHVS, CDR2 FQNEAQ. The CDR3 runs to 16 residues. The CDR3 spells CASSLGNRGVNTEAFF. CDR3 coding DNA: TGTGCCAGCAGCTTAGGCAACAGGGGGGTGAACACTGAAGCTTTCTTT.

Turning to this clone: A much larger clone differs by one base, so this may be a read error. Additional DNA sequences in this sample encode the identical CDR3. The gene calls are TRBV6-1 and TRBJ1-5; no reliable D call. The CDR3 length is 12 residues. Trimming took off 6 bases at V and 2 bases at J, with 5 bases between the two ends. Germline V gene data show CDR1 as MNHNS and CDR2 as SASEGT. The CDR3 spells CASRVGNQPQHF. DNA of the CDR3: TGTGCCAGCAGGGTTGGCAATCAGCCCCAGCATTTT.

The V and J genes are TRBV28 and TRBJ2-2, with D perhaps matching TRBD2 (5 bases). The germline V gene encodes CDR1 MDHEN and CDR2 SYDVKM. With 5 bases removed from V and 5 bases from J, the gap between germline ends came to 6 bases. The CDR3 runs 12 residues. The CDR3 region is CASSERTGELFF. The CDR3 nucleotides read TGTGCCAGCAGTGAGCGGACCGGGGAGCTGTTTTTT. Filled out from reference TRBV28 and TRBJ2-2, the complete variable domain reads DVKVTQSSRYLVKRTGEKVFLECVQDMDHENMFWYRQDPGLGLRLIYFSYDVKMKEKGDIPEGYSVSREKKERFSLILESASTNQTSMYLCASSERTGELFFGEGSRLTVL.

With regard to this clone: The sample carries other DNA sequences with the same CDR3. The J gene is TRBJ2-3, the V gene TRBV5-1, with TRBD1 matching 7 bases. CDR3 length: 14 residues. CDR1 is SGHRS, CDR2 YFSETQ, per germline. V was clipped by 0 bases and J by 6 bases; unmatched bases: 4. The CDR3 is CASSLGTGGDTQYF. The CDR3 DNA reads as TGCGCCAGCAGCTTGGGGACAGGTGGCGATACGCAGTATTTT.

The rearrangement joins TRBV2 to TRBJ2-3; TRBD2 matches 8 bases. V lost 7 bases to trimming and J lost 3 bases; unmatched junction nucleotides: 6. There are 14 residues in the CDR3. Germline V lookup: CDR1 SNHLY, CDR2 FYNNEI. CDR3 DNA sequence: TGTGCCAGCATGCAAGCGGGAGTTACAGATACGCAGTATTTT. Protein product: CASMQAGVTDTQYF.

This clone was seen only a few times. The rearrangement links TRBV7-9 to TRBJ2-1; 9 bases fit TRBD2. Trimming at V came to 4 bases and at J to 4 bases, leaving 8 bases not matched to a gene. The germline gives CDR1 SEHNR, CDR2 FQNEAQ (reference sequence). This CDR3 comprises 16 residues. CDR3 protein: CASSWGGLAEYNEQFF. For the CDR3, the DNA is TGTGCCAGCAGCTGGGGGGGACTAGCAGAGTACAATGAGCAGTTCTTC.

This chain connects TRBV5-1 to TRBJ2-1, with 10 nucleotides matching TRBD2. The V gene's germline CDR1 is SGHRS and CDR2 YFSETQ. The CDR3 covers 15 residues. After removal of 8 bases from V and 8 bases from J, the junction contained 13 bases not matched to a gene. CDR3 coding DNA: TGCGCCAGTGGGCCCACGGCTAGCGGGAGTGATGAGCAGTTCTTC. The encoded protein is CASGPTASGSDEQFF. Combining the CDR3 with reference TRBV5-1 and TRBJ2-1 gives the whole variable domain KAGVTQTPRYLIKTRGQQVTLSCSPISGHRSVSWYQQTPGQGLQFLFEYFSETQRNKGNFPGRFSGRQFSNSRSEMNVSTLELGDSALYLCASGPTASGSDEQFFGPGTRLTVL.

This clone was seen once. The chain links TRBV27 to TRBJ2-1; 7 bases are shared with TRBD2. V lost 9 bases and J lost 7; bases outside the gene matches: 9. Germline CDR1 reads MNHEY; CDR2 reads SMNVEV (reference sequence). The CDR3 consists of 13 residues. The CDR3 sequence is CARRGGFANEQFF. CDR3 nucleotides: TGTGCCAGGCGGGGAGGGTTTGCGAATGAGCAGTTCTTC.

This clone has a count of ten or more. J is TRBJ1-3 and V is TRBV5-1; weak D call: TRBD1 (6 bases). V was trimmed by 0 bases and J by 1 base, leaving 11 bases between them. In germline, CDR1 is SGHRS, CDR2 YFSETQ. The CDR3 extends over 16 amino acids. CDR3 sequence reads: CASSLELGTSGNTIYF. The CDR3 DNA is TGCGCCAGCAGCTTGGAGTTAGGGACATCTGGAAACACCATATATTTT.

In its sample, this clone was seen once. The rearrangement links TRBV10-3 to TRBJ1-2; D might be TRBD1 (5 bases). This CDR3 has 13 amino acids. The V end was cut by 0 bases, the J end by 4 bases, with 6 bases between. The germline V gene encodes CDR1 ENHRY and CDR2 SYGVKD. In DNA form, the CDR3 reads TGTGCCATCAGTGAGTCGGGACTCTATGGCTACACCTTC. It encodes CAISESGLYGYTF.

Details on this clone: A much more abundant neighbour one base away suggests this may be a read error. V gene TRBV28 combines with J gene TRBJ2-3, with D uncertain. The CDR3 sequence is 13 residues long. CDR1 is MDHEN and CDR2 is SYDVKM in the germline V gene. The V end was cut by 6 bases, the J end by 1 base, with 8 bases between. CDR3 DNA: TGTGCCAGCAGCCCTAGGGGCACAGATACGCAGTATTTT. Its protein product is CASSPRGTDTQYF.

For this clone: This sequence may be a read error, since a much larger clone differs from it by one base. Other DNA variants within this sample encode the same CDR3. The chain combines TRBV11-2 with TRBJ1-1; 7 nucleotides agree with TRBD1. CDR3 size: 13 residues. Trimming cost V 5 bases and J 3 bases; bases outside gene matches: 3. Germline V gives CDR1 SGHAT, CDR2 FQNNGV. CDR3 loop: CASSRQGDTEAFF. The CDR3 DNA reads TGTGCCAGCAGCCGACAGGGCGACACTGAAGCTTTCTTT.

The chain links TRBV2 to TRBJ2-5; 9 bases fit TRBD1. The CDR3 totals 15 residues. From germline, CDR1 is SNHLY and CDR2 FYNNEI. With 4 bases clipped from V and 4 bases from J, the junction kept 7 bases outside the gene matches. The CDR3 spells CASSGTGAFGETQYF. The DNA for the CDR3 is TGTGCCAGCAGTGGGACAGGGGCGTTCGGAGAGACCCAGTACTTC.

V usage is TRBV28 and J usage is TRBJ2-4; no clear D gene. This CDR3 contains 14 residues. CDR1 MDHEN and CDR2 SYDVKM come from the germline V gene. Trimming left V 7 bases short and J 0 bases short, with 10 bases between. As DNA, the CDR3 is TGTGCCAGCACTACCCAGGTAGCCAAAAACATTCAGTACTTC. This encodes CASTTQVAKNIQYF. The entire variable domain, with the rest obtained from reference TRBV28 and TRBJ2-4, is as follows: DVKVTQSSRYLVKRTGEKVFLECVQDMDHENMFWYRQDPGLGLRLIYFSYDVKMKEKGDIPEGYSVSREKKERFSLILESASTNQTSMYLCASTTQVAKNIQYFGAGTRLSVL.

The chain links TRBV10-1 to TRBJ2-3; 9 bases agree with TRBD2. The CDR3 totals 19 residues. V lost 9 bases and J lost 4; bases outside the gene matches: 23. CDR1 is WNHNN and CDR2 is SYGVQD in the germline V gene (reference sequence). The DNA of the CDR3 is TGCGCCAGACCTCGAAGAAAGGCTAGCGGGAACCATCCCTCAGATACGCAGTATTTT. Its translation is CARPRRKASGNHPSDTQYF.

The gene calls are TRBV18 and TRBJ2-7; 8 positions match TRBD1. V shed 4 bases, J shed 7 bases, and the junction held 6 bases outside the gene matches. This CDR3 has 13 residues. The germline CDR1 and CDR2 sequences are KGHSH and LQKENI. The CDR3 loop is CASSLDRAEEQYF. In nucleotides, the CDR3 is TGTGCCAGCTCACTGGACAGGGCAGAGGAGCAGTACTTC.

This sequence joins TRBV7-9 and TRBJ1-4; 9 nucleotides match TRBD1. CDR1 and CDR2 (germline): SEHNR, FQNEAQ (reference sequence). This CDR3 is built from 14 residues. The ends lost 5 bases at V and 8 bases at J; junction bases unmatched: 6. The CDR3: CASSLGQGLEKLFF. The CDR3 bases are TGTGCCAGCAGCCTGGGACAGGGCCTGGAAAAACTGTTTTTT.

The chain carries TRBV28 and TRBJ2-7; 7 nucleotides line up with TRBD1. The CDR3 contains 14 residues. Germline V lookup: CDR1 MDHEN, CDR2 SYDVKM. J gave up 0 bases and V 7 bases, and 6 bases lay outside the gene matches. This CDR3 reads CASNERTGSYEQYF. CDR3 bases: TGTGCCAGCAACGAAAGGACAGGCTCCTACGAGCAGTACTTC. Based on the CDR3 plus reference TRBV28 and TRBJ2-7, the full variable domain is DVKVTQSSRYLVKRTGEKVFLECVQDMDHENMFWYRQDPGLGLRLIYFSYDVKMKEKGDIPEGYSVSREKKERFSLILESASTNQTSMYLCASNERTGSYEQYFGPGTRLTVT.

This clone appeared a single time. This chain connects TRBV7-2 to TRBJ2-3, with D possibly TRBD2 on 5 matching bases. This CDR3 is built from 15 residues. The germline V gene encodes CDR1 SGHTA and CDR2 FQGNSA. V dropped 2 bases and J dropped 2 bases, with 11 bases sitting between them. The CDR3 reads CASSLSDYPTDTQYF. The CDR3 DNA is TGTGCCAGCAGCTTATCTGACTACCCCACAGATACGCAGTATTTT.

This clone occurred a few times. The identical CDR3 is also encoded by other nucleotide sequences in the sample. The J gene is TRBJ2-6, the V gene TRBV19; D gene unclear. CDR3 size: 15 residues. Trimming took off 2 bases at V and 1 base at J, with 6 bases between the two ends. CDR1 and CDR2 (germline): LNHDA, SQIVND (reference sequence). The CDR3 region is CASSISRSGANVLTF. The CDR3 DNA sequence: TGTGCCAGTAGTATATCCAGGTCTGGGGCCAACGTCCTGACTTTC.

On this clone itself: One end of the junction does not line up with germline, which may come from a read error. Other DNA variants within this sample encode the same CDR3. The V call is TRBV5-1, the J call TRBJ1-2; D might be TRBD1 (6 bases). CDR3 length: 14 residues. CDR1 is SGHRS, CDR2 YFSETQ, per germline. The CDR3 region has the DNA TGTGCCAGCAGCCTCCGGACAGCTAACTATGGCTACACCTTC. Its protein product is CASSLRTANYGYTF.

This clone was recorded at least ten times. This specimen includes other DNA sequences encoding the same CDR3. CDR3 residues: CASSPQGQNQPQHF. CDR3 DNA: TGCGCCAGCAGCCCACAGGGGCAAAATCAGCCCCAGCATTTT. The chain joins TRBV4-1 to TRBJ1-5, with 7 bases aligning to TRBD1. The CDR3 covers 14 residues. The J segment lost 4 bases and the V segment lost 4 bases, leaving 4 bases of the junction unmatched. Germline-derived CDR1 and CDR2 are MGHRA and YSYEKL.

V and J are TRBV10-3 and TRBJ2-3; D remains unclear. Germline CDR1 reads ENHRY; CDR2 reads SYGVKD. V lost 5 bases, J lost 2 bases, and 11 bases lay in between. There are 14 residues in the CDR3. CDR3 DNA sequence: TGTGCCATCAGTTCCTCAGTTAACACAGATACGCAGTATTTT. Translating gives CAISSSVNTDTQYF.

This clone was detected a few times. The V and J genes are TRBV25-1 and TRBJ2-3; TRBD1 matches at 10 bases. Germline assignment: CDR1 MGHDK and CDR2 SYGVNS. This CDR3 contains 16 residues. Trimming took 4 bases from V and 3 from J; bases not matched to a gene: 7. The CDR3 protein is CASSGGPGQGTDTQYF. The CDR3 bases are TGTGCCAGCAGTGGTGGGCCGGGACAGGGGACAGATACGCAGTATTTT.

The J gene is TRBJ2-5, the V gene TRBV5-6, with 8 bases identical to TRBD2. V lost 0 bases to trimming and J lost 6 bases; unmatched junction nucleotides: 7. CDR3 size: 15 residues. CDR1 and CDR2 from the germline V gene are SGHDT and YYEEEE. CDR3 amino acids: CASSLAGRAIKTQYF. The CDR3 DNA reads TGTGCCAGCAGCTTGGCCGGGAGGGCGATAAAGACCCAGTACTTC. The full variable domain, with the rest looked up from reference TRBV5-6 and TRBJ2-5, is DAGVTQSPTHLIKTRGQQVTLRCSPKSGHDTVSWYQQALGQGPQFIFQYYEEEERQRGNFPDRFSGHQFPNYSSELNVNALLLGDSALYLCASSLAGRAIKTQYFGPGTRLLVL.